The rows below give T cell receptor beta chains drawn from one sample of a study of T-cell memory formation after mild COVID-19. TCRdb re-analysed the 5' RACE reads in MiXCR, keeping a single row per CDR3 protein. Of roughly 110,000 distinct CDR3 sequences in the sample, around an eighth were seen once. Sequenced sample: PBMCs or a T cell subset sorted from them (not recorded which). Receptors were obtained from an adult woman who had mild COVID-19 (a few samples of this study predate the infection). Cell type and time point are not known. The CDR3 runs from the conserved cysteine through the conserved F or W. A D gene is named only where the DNA matches it firmly. The size entry is marked missing in some rows and otherwise reads once, few, many or a size class.

>TRBV7-9|.|TRBJ2-7|.
CASSSNRVQPYEQYF
TGTGCCAGCAGCTCGAACAGGGTCCAACCCTACGAGCAGTACTTC
>TRBV4-1|few|TRBJ2-7|.
CASSQDETQSYEQYF
TGCGCCAGCAGCCAAGATGAGACACAATCCTACGAGCAGTACTTC
>TRBV19|.|TRBJ1-5|.
CASKSATEGNQPQHF
TGTGCCAGTAAATCAGCGACCGAAGGCAATCAGCCCCAGCATTTT
>TRBV11-2|.|TRBJ2-1|.
CASSLDFGQEQFF
TGTGCCAGCAGCTTAGATTTCGGACAAGAGCAGTTCTTC
>TRBV11-1|few|TRBJ2-1|.
CASSLAPNNEQFF
TGTGCCAGCAGCTTAGCACCTAACAATGAGCAGTTCTTC
>TRBV7-9|.|TRBJ2-7|.
CASSYTQGINEQYF
TGTGCCAGCAGCTACACTCAGGGGATCAACGAGCAGTACTTC
>TRBV6-5|.|TRBJ2-5|TRBD1
CASSYTPGTGWPQETQYF
TGTGCCAGCAGTTACACCCCCGGGACAGGGTGGCCACAAGAGACCCAGTACTTC
>TRBV20-1|.|TRBJ2-1|.
CSARDRDKGAISPYNEQFF
TGCAGTGCTAGAGATCGGGACAAAGGGGCCATCTCCCCATACAATGAGCAGTTCTTC
>TRBV20-1|few|TRBJ2-1|.
CSARILAANNEQFF
TGCAGTGCTAGAATTTTAGCGGCAAACAATGAGCAGTTCTTC
>TRBV3-1|.|TRBJ1-1|.
CASSHVGGSKNTEAFF
TGTGCCAGCAGCCATGTGGGCGGCAGCAAGAACACTGAAGCTTTCTTT
>TRBV4-1|few|TRBJ2-1|TRBD2
CASSQVTSGIHVEQFF
TGCGCCAGCAGCCAGGTCACTAGCGGGATTCACGTTGAGCAGTTCTTC
>TRBV30|.|TRBJ2-7|TRBD2
CACSTSGRVSYEQYF
TGTGCCTGTAGTACGAGCGGGAGGGTCTCCTACGAGCAGTACTTC
>TRBV6-5|many|TRBJ2-1|TRBD2
CASSGTSSYNEQFF
TGTGCCAGCAGTGGGACTAGCTCCTACAATGAGCAGTTCTTC
>TRBV12-3/TRBV12-4|.|TRBJ1-3|.
CASSFKGHGNTIYF
TGTGCCAGCAGTTTCAAGGGGCATGGAAACACCATATATTTT
>TRBV9|.|TRBJ2-1|TRBD2
CASSVSQKRESTNEQFF
TGTGCCAGCAGCGTTTCCCAGAAGCGGGAATCGACCAATGAGCAGTTCTTC
>TRBV4-3|.|TRBJ1-1|.
CASSQEFTGTTFNTEAFF
TGCGCCAGCAGCCAAGAGTTCACCGGGACAACCTTTAACACTGAAGCTTTCTTT
>TRBV5-6|few|TRBJ2-1|TRBD2
CASSWTSGSSYEQFF
TGTGCCAGCAGTTGGACTAGCGGGAGTTCGTATGAGCAGTTCTTC
>TRBV5-1|few|TRBJ2-6|TRBD1
CASSETGAGANVLTF
TGCGCCAGCAGCGAGACAGGGGCTGGGGCCAACGTCCTGACTTTC
>TRBV20-1|few|TRBJ2-2|TRBD2
CSASLGTSGSNTGELFF
TGCAGTGCTAGTCTCGGGACTAGCGGGAGCAACACCGGGGAGCTGTTTTTT
>TRBV6-1|.|TRBJ2-7|.
CASSKWVGIADYEQYF
TGTGCCAGCAGCAAATGGGTCGGGATAGCCGACTACGAGCAGTACTTC
>TRBV23-1|once|TRBJ2-5|TRBD1
CASSQQLTGGGETQYF
TGCGCCAGCAGTCAACAACTGACAGGGGGGGGAGAGACCCAGTACTTC
>TRBV29-1|many|TRBJ2-5|.
CSVVGGEYPETQYF
TGCAGCGTTGTTGGAGGGGAATATCCGGAGACCCAGTACTTC